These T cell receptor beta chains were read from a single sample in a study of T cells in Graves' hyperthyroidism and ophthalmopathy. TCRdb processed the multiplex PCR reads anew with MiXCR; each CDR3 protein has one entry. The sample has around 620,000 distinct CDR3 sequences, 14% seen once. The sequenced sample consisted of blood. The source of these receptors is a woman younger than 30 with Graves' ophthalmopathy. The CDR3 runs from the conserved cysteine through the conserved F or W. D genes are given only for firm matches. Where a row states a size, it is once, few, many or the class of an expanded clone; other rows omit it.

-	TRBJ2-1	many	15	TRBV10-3	TGTGCCATCAGTGAGAGCCTTGACTCCTACAATGAGCAGTTCTTC	CAISESLDSYNEQFF
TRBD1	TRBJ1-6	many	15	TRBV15	TGTGCCACCAGCACCGGGACAGGGGATAATTCACCCCTCCACTTT	CATSTGTGDNSPLHF
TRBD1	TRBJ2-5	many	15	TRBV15	TGTGCCACCAGCGGTGGACAGGGGGCGCTTGAGACCCAGTACTTC	CATSGGQGALETQYF
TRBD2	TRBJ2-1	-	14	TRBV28	TGTGCCAGCACTCCGACTAGCGGACTCAATGAGCAGTTCTTC	CASTPTSGLNEQFF
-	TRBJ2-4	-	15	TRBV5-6	TGTGCCAGCAGCCCCCCGTTCACTACCAAAAACATTCAGTACTTC	CASSPPFTTKNIQYF
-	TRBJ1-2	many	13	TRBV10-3	TGTGCCATCAGTGGAGCAGGATCCTATGGCTACACCTTC	CAISGAGSYGYTF
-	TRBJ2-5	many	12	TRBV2	TGTGCCAGCAGTGGCCCCGCAGAGACCCAGTACTTC	CASSGPAETQYF
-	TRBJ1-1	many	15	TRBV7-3	TGTGCCAGCAGCCCCAACGGACAGTTGAACACTGAAGCTTTCTTT	CASSPNGQLNTEAFF
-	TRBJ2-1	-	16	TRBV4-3	TGCGCCAGCAGCCAAGATATCAGGAACTCCTACAATGAGCAGTTCTTC	CASSQDIRNSYNEQFF
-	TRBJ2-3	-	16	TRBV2	TGTGCCAGCTCACTAGCATCGGGGGGCCAGGCAGATACGCAGTATTTT	CASSLASGGQADTQYF
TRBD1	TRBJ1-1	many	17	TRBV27	TGTGCCAGCAGTGCCCACCCCACAGGGGTCCAGAACACTGAAGCTTTCTTT	CASSAHPTGVQNTEAFF
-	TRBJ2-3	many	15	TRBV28	TGTGCCAGCATCCCCCAGGATGCTAGCACAGATACGCAGTATTTT	CASIPQDASTDTQYF
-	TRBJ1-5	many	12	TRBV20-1	TGCAGTGCTAGGGACACCAATCAGCCCCAGCATTTT	CSARDTNQPQHF
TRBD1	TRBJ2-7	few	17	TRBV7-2	TGTGCCAGCAGCCCCCATGGGGCGGACAGGGGAGAGTCCGAGCAGTACTTC	CASSPHGADRGESEQYF
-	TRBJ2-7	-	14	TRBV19	TGTGCCAGTAGTATAGTGCGAGAGGTCTACGAGCAGTACTTC	CASSIVREVYEQYF
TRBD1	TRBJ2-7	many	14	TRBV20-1	TGCAGTGCTAGGGGACAGGGACTACCCTACGAGCAGTACTTC	CSARGQGLPYEQYF
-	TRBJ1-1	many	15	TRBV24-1	TGTGCCACCAGTGCGGAGGGGAGGGGGAACACTGAAGCTTTCTTT	CATSAEGRGNTEAFF
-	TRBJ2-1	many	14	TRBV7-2	TGTGCCAGCAGCTTAGTAATCGGGGGACATGAGCAGTTCTTC	CASSLVIGGHEQFF
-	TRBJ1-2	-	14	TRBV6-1	TGTGCCAGCAGTCGCCGGGGGGGGGGCGGTGGCTACACCTTC	CASSRRGGGGGYTF
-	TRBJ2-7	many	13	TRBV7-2	TGTGCCAGCAGCTTACAACGGAGTGTCGAGCAGTACTTC	CASSLQRSVEQYF
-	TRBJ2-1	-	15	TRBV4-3	TGCGCCAGCAGCCAAGACAGTGTCGCCTACAATGAGCAGTTCTTC	CASSQDSVAYNEQFF
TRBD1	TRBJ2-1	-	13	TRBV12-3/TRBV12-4	TGTGCCAGCACCGACAGGGGGCGAGGTGAGCAGTTCTTC	CASTDRGRGEQFF
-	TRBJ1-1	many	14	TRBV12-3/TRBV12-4	TGTGCCAGCAGCCGGACAGTTAAGAACACTGAAGCTTTCTTT	CASSRTVKNTEAFF
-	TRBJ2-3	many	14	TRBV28	TGTGCCAGCATAGTGGCGGGGGCTATAGATACGCAGTATTTT	CASIVAGAIDTQYF
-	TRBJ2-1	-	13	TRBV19	TGTGCCAGTGCGAATTCGGGGAACAATGAGCAGTTCTTC	CASANSGNNEQFF
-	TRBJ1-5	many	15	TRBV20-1	TGCAGTGCTAGGGACCCACAGGGTAGCAATCAGCCCCAGCATTTT	CSARDPQGSNQPQHF
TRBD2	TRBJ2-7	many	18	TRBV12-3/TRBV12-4	TGTGCCAGCAGCTTGATGGGACTAGCGGGAGGCCCCCGGAGGGAGCAGTACTTC	CASSLMGLAGGPRREQYF
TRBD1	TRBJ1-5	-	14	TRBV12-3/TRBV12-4	TGTGCCAGCAGTTGGACAGGGGGAGGTCAGCCCCAGCATTTT	CASSWTGGGQPQHF
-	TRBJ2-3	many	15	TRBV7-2	TGTGCCAGCAGCCCTCCACAGGGCCCCGAGAATACGCAGTATTTT	CASSPPQGPENTQYF
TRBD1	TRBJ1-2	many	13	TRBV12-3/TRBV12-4	TGTGCCAGCAGAGCCGGGACAGGGTTTGACTACACCTTC	CASRAGTGFDYTF
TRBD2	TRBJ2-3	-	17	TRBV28	TGTGCCAGCAGTACCCTCGCTGCACTAGCGGCCACAGATACGCAGTATTTT	CASSTLAALAATDTQYF
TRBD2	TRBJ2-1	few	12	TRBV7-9	TGTGCCAGCAGCAAAGCGGGGAATGAGCAGTTCTTC	CASSKAGNEQFF
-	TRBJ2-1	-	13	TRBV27	TGTGCCAGCAGTCCCAGCGGAAACAATGAGCAGTTCTTC	CASSPSGNNEQFF
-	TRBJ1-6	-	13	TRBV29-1	TGCAGCGTTGCCAGCTCCTATAATTCACCCCTCCACTTT	CSVASSYNSPLHF
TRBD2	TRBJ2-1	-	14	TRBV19	TGTGCCAGTAGTATAGGTCGGGAGGTCGGTGAGCAGTTCTTC	CASSIGREVGEQFF
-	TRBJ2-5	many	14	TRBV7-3	TGTGCCAGCAGCTTAAACGGTATTCAGGAGACCCAGTACTTC	CASSLNGIQETQYF
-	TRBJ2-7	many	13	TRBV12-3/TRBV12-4	TGTGCCAGCAGTATCGGACTTTTCTACGAGCAGTACTTC	CASSIGLFYEQYF
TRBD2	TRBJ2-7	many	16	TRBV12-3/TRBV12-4	TGTGCCAGCAGTCGCGGGGGACTAGCTGATTTCTACGAGCAGTACTTC	CASSRGGLADFYEQYF
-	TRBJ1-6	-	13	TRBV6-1	TGTGCCAGCAGTAGCTTCTATAATTCACCCCTCCACTTT	CASSSFYNSPLHF
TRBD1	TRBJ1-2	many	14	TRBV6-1	TGTGCCAACAAGGGGCAGGGGGCGATCAATGGCTACACCTTC	CANKGQGAINGYTF
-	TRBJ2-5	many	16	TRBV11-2	TGTGCCAGCAGCCGGAGCCCGGGACACACACAAGAGACCCAGTACTTC	CASSRSPGHTQETQYF
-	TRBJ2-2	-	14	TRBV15	TGTGCCACCAGCGAGGGCGCGAACACCGGGGGGCTGTTTTTT	CATSEGANTGGLFF